The 23 T cell receptor beta chains below were found in one sample sequenced in a study of low-dose radiotherapy and immunotherapy resistance in tumors. The time point denotes: after trial treatment. Treatment specified: LDRT plus nivolumab, ipilimumab, low-dose cyclophosphamide and aspirin (RACIN trial). Alpha and beta chains were covered, as first-strand cDNA relied on TRAV- and TRBV-specific primers. TCRs were put through approximately 20 PCR cycles of amplification with Phusion. A constant-region primer and the V-primer adapter served as the primer pair. TCRdb analysed the reads with MiXCR anew, one entry per CDR3 protein. The sample lists 100,000 or so distinct CDR3 sequences, about a fifth occurring once. The sequencing here drew on PBMCs, taken after low-dose radiotherapy plus immunotherapy. The receptors derive from a male donor with prostate cancer.

The sample holds many counts of this clonotype. This rearrangement joins TRBV7-2 to TRBJ1-1; a weak D match, TRBD1 (5 bases). V gave up 3 bases and J gave up 2 bases, with 13 bases separating them. The CDR3 is 15 residues long. Germline V gives CDR1 SGHTA, CDR2 FQGNSA. In nucleotides, the CDR3 is TGTGCCAGCAGCTTGGGGGGGAAGATCAACACTGAAGCTTTCTTT. Its protein is CASSLGGKINTEAFF. Variable domain in full (rest from reference TRBV7-2 and TRBJ1-1): GAGVSQSPSNKVTEKGKDVELRCDPISGHTALYWYRQSLGQGLEFLIYFQGNSAPDKSGLPSDRFSAERTGGSVSTLTIQRTQQEDSAVYLCASSLGGKINTEAFFGQGTRLTVV.

Of note for this clonotype: This likely stems from a read error, as it lies one base from a far larger clone. The chain couples TRBV5-1 to TRBJ2-2, with 10 nucleotides matching TRBD1. In germline, CDR1 is SGHRS, CDR2 YFSETQ. The CDR3 runs to 16 residues. CDR3 DNA sequence: TGTGCCAGCAGCTCTCTGGGACAGGGGAACACCGAGGAGCTGTTTTTT. This translates into CASSSLGQGNTEELFF. Variable domain in full (rest from reference TRBV5-1 and TRBJ2-2): KAGVTQTPRYLIKTRGQQVTLSCSPISGHRSVSWYQQTPGQGLQFLFEYFSETQRNKGNFPGRFSGRQFSNSRSEMNVSTLELGDSALYLCASSSLGQGNTEELFFGEGSRLTVL.

This clonotype was counted ten times or more. The chain combines TRBV3-1 with TRBJ1-2; D is undetermined. Looked up from germline, CDR1 is LGHDT and CDR2 is YNNKEL (reference sequence). With 5 bases removed from V and 8 bases from J, the gap between germline ends came to 15 bases. This CDR3 is built from 13 residues. The CDR3 nucleotides read TGTGCCAGCAGCGGTGACGGCCAAGGAGGCTACACCTTC. Amino acids: CASSGDGQGGYTF.

In its sample, this clonotype was seen many times. This rearrangement joins TRBV12-3 or TRBV12-4 to TRBJ2-7; TRBD1 aligns across 7 bases. This CDR3 contains 13 residues. V lost 5 bases and J lost 6; bases outside the gene matches: 7. CDR3 protein: CASSPDRVREQYF. The CDR3, as DNA: TGTGCCAGCAGTCCTGACAGGGTCCGCGAGCAGTACTTC.

This clonotype has a count of ten or more. This chain connects TRBV5-5 to TRBJ1-1, with D possibly TRBD1 on 5 matching bases. The CDR3 is made up of 16 amino acids. Germline V lookup: CDR1 SGHKS, CDR2 YYEKEE (reference sequence). The V end lost 0 bases, the J end lost 1 base, and 13 bases lay between the germline ends. The CDR3 nucleotides read TGTGCCAGCAGCTTGGACTTCTTGGGGGAGAACACTGAAGCTTTCTTT. It encodes CASSLDFLGENTEAFF.

The sample holds many counts of this clonotype. The V call is TRBV20-1, the J call TRBJ2-7, with TRBD2 identical over 11 bases. CDR3 length equals 14 residues. Unmatched junction bases numbered 4, after V lost 6 bases and J lost 0 bases. The germline V gene encodes CDR1 DFQATT and CDR2 SNEGSKA (reference sequence). The CDR3 DNA sequence: TGCAGTGCCCAGGGGACTAGCGGCTCCTACGAGCAGTACTTC. This encodes CSAQGTSGSYEQYF.

This clonotype appeared many times. The chain uses TRBV5-8 and TRBJ2-5, with D unresolved. V was pared by 1 base and J by 1 base, with 5 bases between. The CDR3 loop spans 13 amino acids. In germline, CDR1 is SGHTS, CDR2 YDEGEE. The CDR3 loop reads CASSLNFQETQYF. Here the CDR3 DNA reads TGTGCCAGCAGCTTGAACTTCCAAGAGACCCAGTACTTC.

The gene calls are TRBV14 and TRBJ2-3, with D perhaps TRBD2 (6 bases). CDR1 and CDR2 (germline): SGHDN, FVKESK. The CDR3 is made up of 16 amino acids. V gave up 3 bases and J gave up 2 bases, with 15 bases separating them. CDR3 protein: CASSQRDGRDTDTQYF. For the CDR3, the DNA is TGTGCCAGCAGCCAGAGGGACGGGAGAGACACAGATACGCAGTATTTT. Looking up the rest from reference TRBV14 and TRBJ2-3 gives the full variable domain: EAGVTQFPSHSVIEKGQTVTLRCDPISGHDNLYWYRRVMGKEIKFLLHFVKESKQDESGMPNNRFLAERTGGTYSTLKVQPAELEDSGVYFCASSQRDGRDTDTQYFGPGTRLTVL.

The chain uses TRBV5-1 and TRBJ2-1; TRBD2 might be the D (7 bases). Germline lookup yields CDR1 SGHRS and CDR2 YFSETQ. The CDR3 is 16 amino acids. V dropped 4 bases and J dropped 7 bases, with 21 bases sitting between them. Written as DNA, the CDR3 is TGCGCCAGCAGCAAGGGGGATTGGGGGGGTTGGAATGAGCAGTTCTTC. It specifies CASSKGDWGGWNEQFF.

The rearrangement joins TRBV18 to TRBJ2-1, with D perhaps given as TRBD1 or TRBD2 (5 bases each). Per the germline V gene, CDR1 is KGHSH and CDR2 is LQKENI. V was trimmed by 0 bases and J by 9 bases, leaving 9 bases between them. This CDR3 spans 13 amino acids. The CDR3 nucleotides are TGTGCCAGCTCACCACCGGGACCCGGTGAGCAGTTCTTC. The encoded protein is CASSPPGPGEQFF.

This clonotype was counted many times. The genes are TRBV29-1 and TRBJ1-1; D ambiguous. Trimming shortened V by 5 bases and J by 6 bases, and 13 bases separated the two germline ends. From germline, CDR1 is SQVTM and CDR2 ANQGSEA. CDR3 length: 12 amino acids. Here the CDR3 reads CSVFLDAPEAFF. The CDR3 nucleotides are TGCAGCGTTTTCTTGGACGCACCTGAAGCTTTCTTT.

Ten or more counts support this clonotype. J is TRBJ2-1 and V is TRBV25-1; D is perhaps TRBD2 (5 bases). The CDR3 is 13 residues long. Germline V gene data show CDR1 as MGHDK and CDR2 as SYGVNS. V was trimmed by 8 bases and J by 5 bases, leaving 13 bases between them. In DNA form, the CDR3 reads TGTGCCAGCGCTCGCAGCGGTGACAATGAGCAGTTCTTC. Its translation is CASARSGDNEQFF.

The sample holds many counts of this clonotype. The chain links TRBV6-8 to TRBJ1-6; D may be TRBD1 (6 bases). The CDR3 is 14 amino acids. The V gene lost 10 bases and the J gene lost 8 bases, with 18 bases spanning the gap. Germline values: CDR1 MNHGY, CDR2 SAAAGT. The CDR3 region is CATGRGTLYSPLHF. The CDR3 DNA follows: TGTGCCACCGGACGGGGGACACTGTATTCACCCCTCCACTTT.

This clonotype occurred many times. The J gene is TRBJ2-5, the V gene TRBV7-2, with 10 bases matching TRBD2. This CDR3 is built from 15 residues. Germline V gene lookup returns CDR1 SGHTA and CDR2 FQGNSA. The V gene end was trimmed by 5 bases and the J gene end by 0 bases; junction bases not matched to a gene: 3. CDR3 sequence (DNA): TGTGCCAGCAGCACGACTAGCGGGTACCAAGAGACCCAGTACTTC. Its translation: CASSTTSGYQETQYF.

There are many counts of this clonotype. This chain joins TRBV10-3 and TRBJ2-3, with a weak D call TRBD1 (6 bases). V lost 10 bases and J lost 0, with 14 bases in between. Germline V CDR1 and CDR2: ENHRY, SYGVKD. The CDR3 runs to 14 residues. The CDR3 DNA follows: TGTGCCACCACGGACAGCCCTAGCACAGATACGCAGTATTTT. It codes for CATTDSPSTDTQYF.

This clonotype was seen many times. The V gene is TRBV7-2, the J gene TRBJ2-7, with 14 positions matching TRBD2. V dropped 6 bases and J dropped 0; count of bases not matched to a gene: 7. Germline assignment: CDR1 SGHTA and CDR2 FQGNSA. The CDR3 sequence is 17 residues long. CDR3 amino acids: CASSGTSGGGSSYEQYF. For the CDR3, the DNA is TGTGCCAGCAGTGGGACTAGCGGGGGTGGGAGCTCCTACGAGCAGTACTTC.

V is TRBV27 and J is TRBJ2-1; D unclear. The germline CDR1 and CDR2 sequences are MNHEY and SMNVEV (reference sequence). V lost 0 bases to trimming and J lost 11 bases, with 11 bases between them. The length of the CDR3 is 13 residues. CDR3 protein: CASSLSRRVKQFF. The CDR3 DNA reads as TGTGCCAGCAGTTTATCGAGAAGGGTGAAGCAGTTCTTC.

The chain employs TRBV5-1 and TRBJ1-1, with a weak D call TRBD1 (5 bases). V was trimmed by 0 bases and J by 3 bases, leaving 12 bases between them. The CDR3 consists of 15 residues. Germline V lookup: CDR1 SGHRS, CDR2 YFSETQ. CDR3 in amino acids: CASSLARVGDTEAFF. The CDR3 DNA sequence: TGCGCCAGCAGCTTGGCCAGGGTGGGCGACACTGAAGCTTTCTTT.

This clonotype was recorded at least ten times. J is TRBJ2-7 and V is TRBV12-3 or TRBV12-4; D tentatively fits TRBD1 or TRBD2 (5 bases each). Trimming cost V 3 bases and J 6 bases, with 6 bases left between them. There are 11 residues in the CDR3. The CDR3 nucleotides are TGTGCCAGCAGTTTCGGGGCCGAGCAGTACTTC. Its protein is CASSFGAEQYF.

The table lists this clonotype with many counts. CDR3 DNA sequence: TGCGCCAGCAGCTTGGATCCAGGGGACAATCAGCCCCAGCATTTT. Translation gives CASSLDPGDNQPQHF. The rearrangement joins TRBV5-1 to TRBJ1-5; D might be TRBD1 (6 bases). Germline CDR1 is SGHRS and CDR2 is YFSETQ. This CDR3 contains 15 residues. Trimming cost V 0 bases and J 3 bases, with 10 bases left between them.

On this clonotype: One base away lies a much larger clone, so this may be a sequencing read error. The CDR3 spells CASSKTANPQETQFF. The CDR3 nucleotides read TGTGCCAGCAGCAAGACAGCAAATCCTCAAGAGACCCAGTTCTTC. V is TRBV5-8 and J is TRBJ2-1; tentatively, D is TRBD1 (5 bases). Germline lookup yields CDR1 SGHTS and CDR2 YDEGEE. The V gene lost 4 bases and the J gene lost 13 bases, with 24 bases spanning the gap. The CDR3 is 15 residues long.

The chain has TRBV5-3 and TRBJ2-3; D is unclear. TRBV5-3 is labeled an ORF, and its function is uncertain. The CDR3 extends over 13 amino acids. Trimming removed 0 bases from V and 3 bases from J, with 5 bases in between. CDR3: CARSLEGTDTQYF. Written as DNA, the CDR3 is TGTGCCAGAAGCTTGGAAGGAACAGATACGCAGTATTTT.

Many counts were recorded for this clonotype. The chain recombines TRBV6-2 or TRBV6-3 with TRBJ1-5, with TRBD1 identical over 7 bases. V trimming: 8 bases; J trimming: 9 bases; junction bases outside the gene matches: 10. The germline V gene has CDR1 MNHEY and CDR2 SVGEGT. The CDR3 sequence is 13 residues long. CDR3 coding DNA: TGTGCCAGCCAGGGGGGAGGGAGGAGGCCCCAGCATTTT. Translation gives CASQGGGRRPQHF.